This T cell receptor beta chain was captured in a study of T cell changes during pregnancy in multiple sclerosis. Produced via immunoSEQ multiplex PCR; TCRdb's table is partial and in-frame only. The sample has approximately 84,000 clones; about 95% are singletons. This CDR3 has 14 amino acids. This TCR came from a female donor with multiple sclerosis, enrolled in a pregnancy study. The rearrangement links TRBV21-1 to TRBJ1-3. TRBV21-1 is a documented pseudogene. The specimen comprised peripheral blood, sampled in the third trimester of pregnancy. The CDR3 DNA reads TGTGCCAGCAGCAATGGGCTCCGGGGGAACACCATATATTTT. This translates into CASSNGLRGNTIYF.